These T cell receptor beta chains were read from a single sample in a study of CD8 T cells in ankylosing spondylitis. TCRdb used MiXCR to reprocess the 5' RACE reads, holding one entry per CDR3 protein. The sample consists of some 92,000 distinct CDR3 sequences, around 26% of them appearing once. Sequencing was performed on blood, either unsorted or a sorted T cell fraction (not recorded which). Receptor source: a male donor with ankylosing spondylitis or in good health (not recorded which). Both conserved end residues are part of each CDR3. Fields, in order: clone size, J gene, D gene, V gene, CDR3 DNA, CDR3 protein. D genes are given only for firm matches. Clone size is not always given. Where it is, it says once, few, many or a class for expanded clones.

abundance: NA
j_gene: TRBJ2-3
d_gene: TRBD1
v_gene: TRBV12-3/TRBV12-4
CDR3nt: TGTGCCAGCAGTTTAGAGGGGACAGGGAGAACAGATACGCAGTATTTT
CDR3aa: CASSLEGTGRTDTQYF

abundance: few
j_gene: TRBJ1-1
d_gene: NA
v_gene: TRBV6-4
CDR3nt: TGTGCCAGCAGTGCCAACCACAATAGCGAAGCTTTCTTT
CDR3aa: CASSANHNSEAFF

abundance: NA
j_gene: TRBJ2-3
d_gene: TRBD2
v_gene: TRBV29-1
CDR3nt: TGCAGCGTGAAGACTAGCCGCGATACGCAGTATTTT
CDR3aa: CSVKTSRDTQYF

abundance: few
j_gene: TRBJ2-1
d_gene: TRBD1
v_gene: TRBV20-1
CDR3nt: TGCAGTGCTGACAGGGTCTACAATGAGCAGTTCTTC
CDR3aa: CSADRVYNEQFF

abundance: few
j_gene: TRBJ1-1
d_gene: NA
v_gene: TRBV15
CDR3nt: TGTGCCACCAGCAGAGTTCAGGTGAACACTGAAGCTTTCTTT
CDR3aa: CATSRVQVNTEAFF

abundance: NA
j_gene: TRBJ1-1
d_gene: NA
v_gene: TRBV6-5
CDR3nt: TGTGCCAGCAGTTACTCCCTATCCACTGAAGCTTTCTTT
CDR3aa: CASSYSLSTEAFF

abundance: NA
j_gene: TRBJ2-7
d_gene: TRBD2
v_gene: TRBV10-2
CDR3nt: TGCGCCAGCGTTGGGACTAGCGGAGCCTACGAGCAGTACTTC
CDR3aa: CASVGTSGAYEQYF

abundance: NA
j_gene: TRBJ2-2
d_gene: NA
v_gene: TRBV11-2
CDR3nt: TGTGCCAGCAGCCTGGTCCGTTACACCGGGGAGCTGTTTTTT
CDR3aa: CASSLVRYTGELFF

abundance: NA
j_gene: TRBJ1-5
d_gene: NA
v_gene: TRBV29-1
CDR3nt: TGCAGCGTTGTTTTGGGAAGCGATCAGCCCCAGCATTTT
CDR3aa: CSVVLGSDQPQHF

abundance: NA
j_gene: TRBJ1-5
d_gene: NA
v_gene: TRBV5-5
CDR3nt: TGTGCCAGCAGCTTACTTCTCGGCGGAAATCAGCCCCAGCATTTT
CDR3aa: CASSLLLGGNQPQHF

abundance: many
j_gene: TRBJ1-1
d_gene: TRBD1
v_gene: TRBV7-9
CDR3nt: TGTGCCAGCAGCTTACAGACAGGGATGAACACTGAAGCTTTCTTT
CDR3aa: CASSLQTGMNTEAFF

abundance: NA
j_gene: TRBJ1-3
d_gene: NA
v_gene: TRBV12-3/TRBV12-4
CDR3nt: TGTGCCAGCAGCTCTACCGTCGGAAACACCATATATTTT
CDR3aa: CASSSTVGNTIYF

abundance: medium-sized
j_gene: TRBJ1-1
d_gene: TRBD1
v_gene: TRBV5-4
CDR3nt: TGTGCCAGCAGGAACCCGACAGGGGCCCGGACTGAAGCTTTCTTT
CDR3aa: CASRNPTGARTEAFF

abundance: many
j_gene: TRBJ1-5
d_gene: TRBD1
v_gene: TRBV10-3
CDR3nt: TGTGCCATCAGCTCCCAGGGGGATAGCAATCAGCCCCAGCATTTT
CDR3aa: CAISSQGDSNQPQHF

abundance: NA
j_gene: TRBJ1-2
d_gene: NA
v_gene: TRBV5-1
CDR3nt: TGCGCCAGCAGCTTCGCGGGATATGGCTACACCTTC
CDR3aa: CASSFAGYGYTF

abundance: few
j_gene: TRBJ1-2
d_gene: NA
v_gene: TRBV7-9
CDR3nt: TGTGCCAGCAGCTTACGTGACTCACATGGCTACACCTTC
CDR3aa: CASSLRDSHGYTF

abundance: NA
j_gene: TRBJ2-1
d_gene: NA
v_gene: TRBV20-1
CDR3nt: TGCAGTGCTAGACTTGGTCAGGGCGGGGATGAGCAGTTCTTC
CDR3aa: CSARLGQGGDEQFF

abundance: NA
j_gene: TRBJ1-4
d_gene: TRBD1
v_gene: TRBV18
CDR3nt: TGTGCCAGCTTGGCGACAGGGGATGAAAAACTGTTTTTT
CDR3aa: CASLATGDEKLFF

abundance: NA
j_gene: TRBJ2-3
d_gene: TRBD2
v_gene: TRBV5-1
CDR3nt: TGCGCCAGCAGCTTGGAAACTAGCGGGGGGGCCGCAGATACGCAGTATTTT
CDR3aa: CASSLETSGGAADTQYF

abundance: NA
j_gene: TRBJ1-6
d_gene: NA
v_gene: TRBV5-1
CDR3nt: TGCGCCAGCAGCACCACAGACTCCTATAATTCACCCCTCCACTTT
CDR3aa: CASSTTDSYNSPLHF

abundance: many
j_gene: TRBJ2-2
d_gene: NA
v_gene: TRBV20-1
CDR3nt: TGCAGTGCGTCCACGACGGGCACCGGGGAGCTGTTTTTT
CDR3aa: CSASTTGTGELFF

abundance: few
j_gene: TRBJ2-2
d_gene: TRBD2
v_gene: TRBV28
CDR3nt: TGTGCCAGCAGTCTACCGGGACTAGCGGGGTTCGGGGAGCTGTTTTTT
CDR3aa: CASSLPGLAGFGELFF

abundance: NA
j_gene: TRBJ2-7
d_gene: NA
v_gene: TRBV7-8
CDR3nt: TGTGCCAGCAGCTTAGCGCTAGGGTTTAGACTCGGCGAGCAGTACTTC
CDR3aa: CASSLALGFRLGEQYF

abundance: NA
j_gene: TRBJ2-3
d_gene: NA
v_gene: TRBV20-1
CDR3nt: TGCAGTGAGAAGATTAGTTTAGATACGCAGTATTTT
CDR3aa: CSEKISLDTQYF

abundance: NA
j_gene: TRBJ2-1
d_gene: NA
v_gene: TRBV24-1
CDR3nt: TGTGCCACCAGTGATTTCTCGGCTAGCTTGGATGAGCAGTTCTTC
CDR3aa: CATSDFSASLDEQFF

abundance: NA
j_gene: TRBJ2-1
d_gene: NA
v_gene: TRBV7-8
CDR3nt: TGTGCCAGCAGCTCGAGACACCCACAGAATGAGCAGTTCTTC
CDR3aa: CASSSRHPQNEQFF

abundance: NA
j_gene: TRBJ1-1
d_gene: NA
v_gene: TRBV28
CDR3nt: TGTGCCAGCAGTTTGAGCGGGGAGGTCACTGAAGCTTTCTTT
CDR3aa: CASSLSGEVTEAFF

abundance: NA
j_gene: TRBJ2-1
d_gene: NA
v_gene: TRBV19
CDR3nt: TGTGCCAGTAGTATTTCGGGAGTTGGATACAATGAGCAGTTCTTC
CDR3aa: CASSISGVGYNEQFF

abundance: few
j_gene: TRBJ2-2
d_gene: NA
v_gene: TRBV5-1
CDR3nt: TGCGCCAGCACTATTAACAGGAACACCGGGGAGCTGTTTTTT
CDR3aa: CASTINRNTGELFF

abundance: NA
j_gene: TRBJ2-2
d_gene: NA
v_gene: TRBV29-1
CDR3nt: TGCAGCGTGGAGGCAGCTAGGTACACCGGGGAGCTGTTTTTT
CDR3aa: CSVEAARYTGELFF

abundance: NA
j_gene: TRBJ1-5
d_gene: NA
v_gene: TRBV12-3/TRBV12-4
CDR3nt: TGTGCCAGCACTTGGGGGGAATATCAGCCCCAGCATTTT
CDR3aa: CASTWGEYQPQHF

abundance: few
j_gene: TRBJ2-3
d_gene: TRBD1
v_gene: TRBV7-8
CDR3nt: TGTGCCAGCAGCGACCCGACAGGGCGCGGGGATACGCAGTATTTT
CDR3aa: CASSDPTGRGDTQYF

abundance: once
j_gene: TRBJ2-3
d_gene: TRBD1
v_gene: TRBV24-1
CDR3nt: TGTGCCACCAGTGATGCCAGACAGGGGAAGACGCAGTATTTT
CDR3aa: CATSDARQGKTQYF

abundance: many
j_gene: TRBJ2-7
d_gene: TRBD2
v_gene: TRBV5-1
CDR3nt: TGCGCCAGCAGCTTGGTAGGGACTACATACGGGTCGAAGCAGTACTTC
CDR3aa: CASSLVGTTYGSKQYF

abundance: few
j_gene: TRBJ1-2
d_gene: TRBD1
v_gene: TRBV7-3
CDR3nt: TGTGCCAGCAGCTTAAATCAGGGGGCGGTTGGCTACACCTTC
CDR3aa: CASSLNQGAVGYTF

abundance: many
j_gene: TRBJ2-7
d_gene: NA
v_gene: TRBV5-1
CDR3nt: TGCGCCAGCAGCTTGTCAGGCAGAGCCTACGAGCAGTACTTC
CDR3aa: CASSLSGRAYEQYF

abundance: NA
j_gene: TRBJ2-5
d_gene: TRBD2
v_gene: TRBV5-1
CDR3nt: TGCGCCAGCAGCTTACTCCTGGGAGGGCAAGAGACCCAGTACTTC
CDR3aa: CASSLLLGGQETQYF

abundance: NA
j_gene: TRBJ1-3
d_gene: NA
v_gene: TRBV12-3/TRBV12-4
CDR3nt: TGTGCCAGCAGTCTCCGGAGTGGAAACACCATATATTTT
CDR3aa: CASSLRSGNTIYF

abundance: NA
j_gene: TRBJ2-1
d_gene: TRBD2
v_gene: TRBV2
CDR3nt: TGTGCCAGCAGTGCCGTGGGACTAGCAGGGAATGAGCAGTTCTTC
CDR3aa: CASSAVGLAGNEQFF

abundance: few
j_gene: TRBJ1-1
d_gene: NA
v_gene: TRBV5-6
CDR3nt: TGTGCCAGCAGCTTCTGGACAAGGAACACTGAAGCTTTCTTT
CDR3aa: CASSFWTRNTEAFF

abundance: few
j_gene: TRBJ2-7
d_gene: TRBD1
v_gene: TRBV20-1
CDR3nt: TGCAGTGCTAACCGGGACAGGGGGCCCTACGAGCAGTACTTC
CDR3aa: CSANRDRGPYEQYF

abundance: once
j_gene: TRBJ1-3
d_gene: NA
v_gene: TRBV6-5
CDR3nt: TGTGCCAGCAGTTACGTGGGTTCTGGAAACACCATATATTTT
CDR3aa: CASSYVGSGNTIYF

abundance: NA
j_gene: TRBJ1-2
d_gene: NA
v_gene: TRBV20-1
CDR3nt: TGCAGTGCTCTAGGGGGGGGATATGGCTACACCTTC
CDR3aa: CSALGGGYGYTF

abundance: few
j_gene: TRBJ1-6
d_gene: NA
v_gene: TRBV28
CDR3nt: TGTGCCAGCAGGGCTCCTAATTCACCCCTCCACTTT
CDR3aa: CASRAPNSPLHF

abundance: NA
j_gene: TRBJ1-1
d_gene: NA
v_gene: TRBV19
CDR3nt: TGTGCCAGTAGTAATACAGCGAACACTGAAGCTTTCTTT
CDR3aa: CASSNTANTEAFF

abundance: NA
j_gene: TRBJ1-2
d_gene: TRBD1
v_gene: TRBV27
CDR3nt: TGTGCCAGCAGTTCATACAGGGGGGATGGCTACACCTTC
CDR3aa: CASSSYRGDGYTF

abundance: NA
j_gene: TRBJ2-3
d_gene: TRBD2
v_gene: TRBV4-2
CDR3nt: TGTGCCAGCAGACTCGGGTCTAGCGGAACAGATACGCAGTATTTT
CDR3aa: CASRLGSSGTDTQYF

abundance: NA
j_gene: TRBJ2-5
d_gene: NA
v_gene: TRBV18
CDR3nt: TGTGCCAGCTTCCGAACCCAAGAGACCCAGTACTTC
CDR3aa: CASFRTQETQYF

abundance: few
j_gene: TRBJ2-1
d_gene: NA
v_gene: TRBV7-6
CDR3nt: TGTGCCAGCAGCCAGGCGAGGCAGGGGCACAATGAGCAGTTCTTC
CDR3aa: CASSQARQGHNEQFF

abundance: few
j_gene: TRBJ1-1
d_gene: TRBD1
v_gene: TRBV20-1
CDR3nt: TGCAGTGCTAAAGCTATCCCAGGACAGGGAAAAGAAGAAGCTTTCTTT
CDR3aa: CSAKAIPGQGKEEAFF

abundance: few
j_gene: TRBJ1-6
d_gene: TRBD1
v_gene: TRBV7-8
CDR3nt: TGTGCCAGCAGCCTCGACAGGGTCAGTTCACCCCTCCACTTT
CDR3aa: CASSLDRVSSPLHF

abundance: NA
j_gene: TRBJ2-1
d_gene: NA
v_gene: TRBV11-2
CDR3nt: TGTGCCAGCAGCTTAGGAGCCCCCCGTGAGCAGTTCTTC
CDR3aa: CASSLGAPREQFF